What follows are 20 T cell receptor beta chains derived from one specimen sequenced in a study of beta chain features in type 1 diabetes. All of the isolated RNA was reverse transcribed, so expressed TCRB transcripts were sequenced. Measured with immunoSEQ multiplex PCR; TCRdb has only the in-frame clones, and not every one. The sample contains 500,000 to 700,000 clones, roughly a sixth of which appear only once. Sequenced sample: naive CD4+ T cells from blood. These receptors all stem from a young man in good health.

This clone has more than one count but fewer than ten. The genes are TRBV11-2 and TRBJ2-7, with 9 nucleotides matching TRBD1. The CDR3 consists of 14 residues. Germline CDR1 and CDR2: SGHAT and FQNNGV. Trimming removed 5 bases from V and 6 bases from J; junction bases left unmatched: 8. CDR3 residues: CASSLLTGGSEQYF. The CDR3 bases are TGTGCCAGCAGCCTGTTGACAGGGGGTAGCGAGCAGTACTTC.

The chain has TRBV5-4 and TRBJ2-3, with D hard to call. V lost 0 bases and J 5 bases, leaving 4 bases between the germline ends. The CDR3 totals 12 residues. CDR1 is SGHNT and CDR2 is YYREEE in the germline V gene (reference sequence). The CDR3 coding sequence is TGTGCCAGCAGCTTGGAGGGAGATACGCAGTATTTT. It translates to CASSLEGDTQYF.

This chain joins TRBV28 and TRBJ1-5; D unclear. The CDR3 contains 13 residues. V was cut by 7 bases and J by 5 bases, with 12 bases left in between. Germline values: CDR1 MDHEN, CDR2 SYDVKM. The DNA for the CDR3 is TGTGCCAGCATTTCAGGCGGAGATCAGCCCCAGCATTTT. It is translated as CASISGGDQPQHF.

This clone was seen more than once but under ten times. This chain links TRBV6-6 with TRBJ2-1; D not certain. The CDR3 consists of 11 residues. With 4 bases removed from V and 6 bases from J, the gap between germline ends came to 4 bases. The germline V gene encodes CDR1 MNHNY and CDR2 SVGAGI (reference sequence). CDR3 DNA sequence: TGTGCCAGCAGTTCTACCAATGAGCAGTTCTTC. Protein product: CASSSTNEQFF.

The chain links TRBV18 to TRBJ1-1; 8 positions agree with TRBD1. The CDR3 contains 14 residues. Trimming at V came to 5 bases and at J to 1 base, leaving 3 bases not matched to a gene. Germline assignment: CDR1 KGHSH and CDR2 LQKENI. This chain's CDR3 is CASSTGGGNTEAFF. CDR3 nucleotide sequence: TGTGCCAGCTCAACAGGGGGAGGGAACACTGAAGCTTTCTTT. Combining the CDR3 with reference TRBV18 and TRBJ1-1 gives the whole variable domain NAGVMQNPRHLVRRRGQEARLRCSPMKGHSHVYWYRQLPEEGLKFMVYLQKENIIDESGMPKERFSAEFPKEGPSILRIQQVVRGDSAAYFCASSTGGGNTEAFFGQGTRLTVV.

This clone occurred a few times. This chain links TRBV7-2 with TRBJ2-7; D might be TRBD2 (6 bases). The CDR3 covers 15 residues. Germline V gene lookup returns CDR1 SGHTA and CDR2 FQGNSA. V lost 8 bases to trimming and J lost 5 bases, with 22 bases between them. The CDR3 region is CASGGWREPLDEQYF. The DNA for the CDR3 is TGTGCCAGCGGGGGGTGGAGGGAGCCCTTGGACGAGCAGTACTTC.

Comments on this clone: Different DNA sequences within this sample yield the same CDR3. CDR3 region: CASSLGQGSNQPQHF. CDR3 DNA: TGCGCCAGCAGCTTGGGTCAGGGGAGCAATCAGCCCCAGCATTTT. The V call is TRBV5-1, the J call TRBJ1-5; maybe TRBD1 (6 bases). Deletions cut 0 bases from V and 1 base from J, with 8 bases between. Per the germline V gene, CDR1 is SGHRS and CDR2 is YFSETQ. This CDR3 has 15 residues. Full variable domain (outside the CDR3, taken from reference TRBV5-1 and TRBJ1-5): KAGVTQTPRYLIKTRGQQVTLSCSPISGHRSVSWYQQTPGQGLQFLFEYFSETQRNKGNFPGRFSGRQFSNSRSEMNVSTLELGDSALYLCASSLGQGSNQPQHFGDGTRLSIL.

The chain employs TRBV7-2 and TRBJ2-7, with no clear D. The V end was cut by 5 bases, the J end by 0 bases, with 11 bases between. The CDR3 runs to 14 residues. The germline V gene encodes CDR1 SGHTA and CDR2 FQGNSA. The DNA for the CDR3 is TGTGCCAGCAGCATGGGCGGAAACTCCTACGAGCAGTACTTC. Translated, it gives CASSMGGNSYEQYF.

The table lists this clone with a few counts. The gene calls are TRBV30 and TRBJ1-1, with D perhaps TRBD1 (6 bases). The ends were cut back, 3 bases at V and 7 bases at J, with 12 bases in the middle. The CDR3 sequence is 12 residues long. Germline CDR1 is GTSNPN and CDR2 is SVGIG (reference sequence). As DNA, the CDR3 is TGTGCCTGGAGGGGGGCCGGGCTTGAAGCTTTCTTT. This codes for CAWRGAGLEAFF.

The V and J genes are TRBV28 and TRBJ2-1; D may be TRBD1 (5 bases). The CDR3 sequence is 16 residues long. Germline CDR1 MDHEN, CDR2 SYDVKM. V was pared by 1 base and J by 6 bases, with 16 bases between. CDR3 in DNA: TGTGCCAGCAGTTTATACGGACAAGGTAATGGCAATGAGCAGTTCTTC. This translates into CASSLYGQGNGNEQFF.

The chain combines TRBV7-7 with TRBJ2-5, with D hard to call. The CDR3 totals 13 residues. Between the trimmed V and J ends, which lost 4 bases and 5 bases, there was a span of 11 bases. The germline V gene has CDR1 SSHAT and CDR2 FNYEAQ (reference sequence). CDR3 in amino acids: CASSSAGGETQYF. The CDR3 nucleotides read TGTGCCAGCAGCTCCGCCGGCGGTGAGACCCAGTACTTC.

The V and J genes are TRBV4-1 and TRBJ2-5, with no clear D. CDR1 and CDR2 (germline): MGHRA, YSYEKL. Trimming pared 2 bases from V and 4 bases from J, leaving 8 bases between. The CDR3 length is 13 residues. The CDR3: CASSQLPGETQYF. CDR3 DNA sequence: TGCGCCAGCAGCCAACTACCGGGAGAGACCCAGTACTTC.

The rearrangement joins TRBV18 to TRBJ1-3; D not resolved. Between the trimmed V and J ends, which lost 2 bases and 4 bases, there was a span of 6 bases. CDR1 is KGHSH and CDR2 is LQKENI in the germline V gene. The CDR3 contains 13 residues. CDR3 residues: CASSPAGGNTIYF. The CDR3 nucleotides are TGTGCCAGCTCACCAGCCGGGGGAAACACCATATATTTT.

This clone was seen a few times. The chain combines TRBV7-2 with TRBJ2-4, with TRBD1 matching over 7 bases. V lost 5 bases and J lost 6; bases outside the gene matches: 10. The length of the CDR3 is 15 residues. Germline V gives CDR1 SGHTA, CDR2 FQGNSA. Here the CDR3 DNA reads TGTGCCAGCAGCGACGACAGGGCCCACCTAAACATTCAGTACTTC. It encodes CASSDDRAHLNIQYF.

This clone has only a few counts. This chain connects TRBV9 to TRBJ2-5; 10 bases are shared with TRBD2. Germline V gene sequence: CDR1 SGDLS, CDR2 YYNGEE. This CDR3 comprises 15 residues. With V trimmed by 4 bases and J by 4 bases, 7 bases remained unmatched. CDR3 amino acids: CASSHSGRGGETQYF. CDR3 in DNA: TGTGCCAGCAGCCACAGCGGGAGGGGAGGAGAGACCCAGTACTTC. The full variable domain, in which reference TRBV9 and TRBJ2-5 provide the parts outside the CDR3, is DSGVTQTPKHLITATGQRVTLRCSPRSGDLSVYWYQQSLDQGLQFLIQYYNGEERAKGNILERFSAQQFPDLHSELNLSSLELGDSALYFCASSHSGRGGETQYFGPGTRLLVL.

CDR3 residues: CAIAVGGGAFF. CDR3 in DNA: TGTGCCATCGCCGTCGGGGGTGGAGCTTTCTTT. This chain uses TRBV7-2 with TRBJ1-1, with a tentative D call TRBD1 (5 bases). Deletions cut 10 bases from V and 10 bases from J, with 16 bases between. The germline V gene has CDR1 SGHTA and CDR2 FQGNSA. The CDR3 runs to 11 residues.

This clone was recorded at least ten times. The chain employs TRBV23-1 and TRBJ1-4; no clear D. TRBV23-1 is an open reading frame, and its role is uncertain. Trimming removed 2 bases at V and 4 bases at J, with 14 bases between. The CDR3 length is 16 residues. Here the CDR3 DNA reads TGCGCCAGCAGTCAAAACACGGAGCAGGTTAATGAAAAACTGTTTTTT. Protein: CASSQNTEQVNEKLFF.

This clone was counted only a few times. The chain combines TRBV30 with TRBJ2-7; D tentatively fits TRBD1 or TRBD2 (5 bases each). This CDR3 is built from 14 residues. V was clipped by 1 base and J by 0 bases, with 10 bases between them. Germline V gives CDR1 GTSNPN, CDR2 SVGIG (reference sequence). The CDR3 loop is CAWSGGTHSYEQYF. As DNA, the CDR3 is TGTGCCTGGAGTGGGGGGACGCACTCCTACGAGCAGTACTTC.

V gene TRBV7-4 combines with J gene TRBJ1-5, with D possibly being TRBD1 (5 bases). V was trimmed by 0 bases and J by 1 base, leaving 16 bases between them. The CDR3 covers 18 residues. CDR1 is SGHVT, CDR2 SQSDAQ, per germline. CDR3 protein: CASSLALRDPPSNQPQHF. As DNA, the CDR3 is TGTGCCAGCAGCTTAGCGCTCAGGGACCCCCCAAGCAATCAGCCCCAGCATTTT.

The genes are TRBV18 and TRBJ2-6, with 8 bases lining up with TRBD1. The V segment lost 2 bases and the J segment 0 bases; nucleotides outside the gene matches: 12. CDR1 and CDR2 from the germline V gene are KGHSH and LQKENI. The CDR3 has 20 amino acids. The CDR3 sequence is CASSPSWSRGRYSGANVLTF. Written as DNA, the CDR3 is TGTGCCAGCTCACCATCGTGGTCCAGGGGGCGATACTCTGGGGCCAACGTCCTGACTTTC.